Listed below are T cell receptor beta chains from one sample, sequenced in a study of blood T cell repertoires in COVID-19. The table came from immunoSEQ multiplex PCR; TCRdb's copy has only in-frame clones and leaves some out. Of more than 300,000 clones in the sample, about 92% were seen once. The material sequenced was PBMCs or T cells enriched from blood (not recorded which). Receptor source: a woman aged 25 to 45 who had recovered from COVID-19. Each CDR3 is given with its conserved first and last residue. The D gene is left open where the match is weak. Clone size is not always given. Where it is, it says once, few, many or a class for expanded clones.

abundance	v_gene	d_gene	j_gene	len	CDR3aa	CDR3nt
-	TRBV2	-	TRBJ1-4	15	CASSAENSLNEKLFF	TGTGCCAGCAGTGCTGAGAACAGCTTGAATGAAAAACTGTTTTTT
once	TRBV19	TRBD1	TRBJ1-1	14	CASSEADRGLEAFF	TGTGCCAGTAGTGAGGCCGACAGGGGACTTGAAGCTTTCTTT
-	TRBV18	TRBD2	TRBJ2-1	15	CASSPKRLAADEQFF	TGTGCCAGCTCACCCAAACGACTAGCGGCCGATGAGCAGTTCTTC
-	TRBV28	-	TRBJ2-7	11	CASSRDYEQYF	TGTGCCAGCAGTCGGGACTACGAGCAGTACTTC
once	TRBV5-1	TRBD1	TRBJ2-1	15	CASSSGTGAYNEQFF	TGCGCCAGCAGCTCCGGGACAGGGGCCTACAATGAGCAGTTCTTC
-	TRBV7-2	TRBD1	TRBJ1-4	19	CASSQQGAHEYGANEKLFF	TGTGCCAGCAGTCAACAGGGGGCGCATGAATATGGGGCTAATGAAAAACTGTTTTTT
-	TRBV28	-	TRBJ1-4	14	CASRRQLGNEKLFF	TGTGCCAGCAGACGACAGTTGGGTAATGAAAAACTGTTTTTT
-	TRBV13	TRBD2	TRBJ2-7	15	CASSYGLAVSYEQYF	TGTGCCAGCAGCTATGGACTAGCGGTATCCTACGAGCAGTACTTC
-	TRBV28	-	TRBJ1-2	13	CASSLLGARGYTF	TGTGCCAGCAGTTTATTGGGAGCCCGGGGCTACACCTTC
few	TRBV4-1	-	TRBJ2-6	17	CASSQERRDSGANVLTF	TGCGCCAGCAGCCAAGAAAGGAGGGACTCTGGGGCCAACGTCCTGACTTTC
-	TRBV5-1	-	TRBJ1-2	13	CASSVGQLYGYTF	TGCGCCAGCAGCGTTGGACAGCTATATGGCTACACCTTC
-	TRBV11-3	-	TRBJ2-3	15	CASSSTGTHSPPQYF	TGTGCCAGCAGCTCAACCGGGACTCACAGCCCTCCGCAGTATTTT
-	TRBV6-5	TRBD1	TRBJ1-2	15	CASSYDGQGAGGYTF	TGTGCCAGCAGTTACGACGGTCAGGGGGCGGGAGGCTACACCTTC
once	TRBV20-1	TRBD1	TRBJ2-5	13	CSASQGAGETQYF	TGCAGTGCTAGTCAGGGGGCGGGGGAGACCCAGTACTTC
-	TRBV5-6	-	TRBJ1-1	12	CASSLREAEAFF	TGTGCCAGCAGCTTGCGGGAGGCTGAAGCTTTCTTT
-	TRBV4-2	-	TRBJ1-6	18	CASSQDKRGRDYNSPLHF	TGTGCCAGCAGCCAAGATAAACGAGGTAGAGATTATAATTCACCCCTCCACTTT
-	TRBV2	TRBD1	TRBJ2-7	15	CASSDGQGEAYEQYF	TGTGCCAGCAGTGACGGACAGGGTGAGGCCTACGAGCAGTACTTC
once	TRBV24-1	TRBD2	TRBJ2-1	16	CATSDFTSGRNNEQFF	TGTGCCACCAGTGATTTCACTAGCGGGAGGAACAATGAGCAGTTCTTC
-	TRBV7-2	-	TRBJ2-1	16	CASSLANPSLNNEQFF	TGTGCCAGCAGCTTAGCGAATCCCAGTCTCAACAATGAGCAGTTCTTC
once	TRBV20-1	-	TRBJ1-2	14	CSASRGAGNYGYTF	TGCAGTGCTAGTAGAGGTGCTGGTAACTATGGCTACACCTTC
-	TRBV2	TRBD2	TRBJ2-3	15	CASSTTSESTDTQYF	TGTGCCAGCAGTACGACTAGCGAGAGCACAGATACGCAGTATTTT
once	TRBV15	-	TRBJ1-2	13	CATSRVSGYGYTF	TGTGCCACCAGCAGAGTATCGGGCTATGGCTACACCTTC
-	TRBV15	-	TRBJ2-7	12	CATSRETGEQYF	TGTGCCACCAGCAGAGAAACGGGGGAGCAGTACTTC
-	TRBV21-1	-	TRBJ2-2	16	CASSKKEGPSTGELFF	TGTGCCAGCAGCAAAAAGGAGGGGCCGAGCACCGGGGAGCTGTTTTTT
-	TRBV16	-	TRBJ2-2	12	CASSLPSGELFF	TGTGCCAGCAGCCTTCCCTCCGGGGAGCTGTTTTTT
once	TRBV7-9	TRBD1	TRBJ1-5	16	CASSSLDRDRAQPQHF	TGTGCCAGCAGTTCCCTGGATCGGGACAGGGCCCAGCCCCAGCATTTT
once	TRBV6-6	TRBD1	TRBJ2-1	15	CASSYGRQGAREQFF	TGTGCCAGCAGTTACGGAAGACAGGGGGCAAGGGAGCAGTTCTTC
-	TRBV5-1	TRBD1	TRBJ1-4	14	CASSTGDVREKLFF	TGCGCCAGCAGCACAGGGGATGTGCGTGAAAAACTGTTTTTT
-	TRBV25-1	TRBD1	TRBJ2-7	15	CASSEYRGPDDEQYF	TGTGCCAGCAGTGAGTACAGGGGGCCGGACGACGAGCAGTACTTC
-	TRBV5-4	-	TRBJ1-1	12	CASSLGRGEAFF	TGTGCCAGCAGCTTGGGTAGGGGGGAAGCTTTCTTT
-	TRBV20-1	TRBD1	TRBJ1-2	11	CSAIHRGGYTF	TGCAGTGCTATTCACAGGGGTGGCTACACCTTC
-	TRBV27	-	TRBJ2-4	16	CASSLQGGLAKNIQYF	TGTGCCAGCAGTTTACAGGGAGGACTAGCCAAAAACATTCAGTACTTC
-	TRBV7-6	-	TRBJ1-3	14	CASSQTASGNTIYF	TGTGCCAGCAGCCAGACAGCCTCTGGAAACACCATATATTTT
-	TRBV29-1	-	TRBJ1-1	14	CSGRGRGSNTEAFF	TGCAGCGGCCGGGGGAGGGGCTCGAACACTGAAGCTTTCTTT